The entry below describes one TCR beta chain. This sample is part of a study of blood T cell repertoires in COVID-19. Repertoires were generated with immunoSEQ multiplex PCR, while TCRdb's copy carries only in-frame clones and drops some. The table includes 200,000 to 250,000 clones, 92% detected once. This TCR derives from a man aged 30 to 45 with acute or convalescent COVID-19. What was sequenced was peripheral blood.

DNA of the CDR3: TGTGCCAGCAGTCCCGGACAGGGGTGGGTAAAGACCCAGTACTTC. It yields the protein CASSPGQGWVKTQYF. The rearrangement links TRBV28 to TRBJ2-5; 9 bases match TRBD1. V trimming: 5 bases; J trimming: 6 bases; junction bases outside the gene matches: 10. The CDR3 is 15 residues long. The germline CDR1 and CDR2 sequences are MDHEN and SYDVKM.